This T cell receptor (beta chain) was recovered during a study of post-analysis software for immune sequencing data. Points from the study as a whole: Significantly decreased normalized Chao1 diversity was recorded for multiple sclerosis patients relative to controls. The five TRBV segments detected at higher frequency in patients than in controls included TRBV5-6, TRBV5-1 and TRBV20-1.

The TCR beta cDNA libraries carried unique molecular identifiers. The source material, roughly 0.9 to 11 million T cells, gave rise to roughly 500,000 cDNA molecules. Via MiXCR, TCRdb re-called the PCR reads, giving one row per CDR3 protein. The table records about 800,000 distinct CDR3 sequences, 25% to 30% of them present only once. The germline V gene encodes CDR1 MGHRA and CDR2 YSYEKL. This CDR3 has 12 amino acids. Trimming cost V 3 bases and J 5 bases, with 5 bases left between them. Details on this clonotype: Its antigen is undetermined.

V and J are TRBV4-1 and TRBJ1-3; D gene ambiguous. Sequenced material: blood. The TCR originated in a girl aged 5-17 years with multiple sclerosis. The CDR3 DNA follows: TGCGCCAGCAGCCAGGGCAGAAACACCATATATTTT. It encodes CASSQGRNTIYF.